This TCR delta chain comes out of a study of gamma-delta T cells after stem cell transplantation. TCRdb reanalysed the RT-PCR reads via CATT. The data contain 1,500 to 2,000 delta-chain clones, about 47% of them seen just once; the ten biggest clones take up 32%. Worth noting for this clone: This probably arose from a read error, given a far larger clone one base away.

The CDR3 runs 20 residues. V shed 1 base and J 0 bases; nucleotides not matched to a gene: 13. The V gene's germline CDR1 is GEAIGNYY and CDR2 EKD. The genes are TRDV2 and TRDJ1, with TRDD3 matching 13 bases. The sequenced material came from gamma-delta T cells. The clonotype originates from a human donor. It is not recorded whose cells these are; they may come from a transplant donor. The CDR3 is CACDTLTGGYAGPNTDKLIF. The CDR3 region has the DNA TGTGCCTGTGACACGTTGACTGGGGGATACGCAGGCCCCAACACCGATAAACTCATCTTT.